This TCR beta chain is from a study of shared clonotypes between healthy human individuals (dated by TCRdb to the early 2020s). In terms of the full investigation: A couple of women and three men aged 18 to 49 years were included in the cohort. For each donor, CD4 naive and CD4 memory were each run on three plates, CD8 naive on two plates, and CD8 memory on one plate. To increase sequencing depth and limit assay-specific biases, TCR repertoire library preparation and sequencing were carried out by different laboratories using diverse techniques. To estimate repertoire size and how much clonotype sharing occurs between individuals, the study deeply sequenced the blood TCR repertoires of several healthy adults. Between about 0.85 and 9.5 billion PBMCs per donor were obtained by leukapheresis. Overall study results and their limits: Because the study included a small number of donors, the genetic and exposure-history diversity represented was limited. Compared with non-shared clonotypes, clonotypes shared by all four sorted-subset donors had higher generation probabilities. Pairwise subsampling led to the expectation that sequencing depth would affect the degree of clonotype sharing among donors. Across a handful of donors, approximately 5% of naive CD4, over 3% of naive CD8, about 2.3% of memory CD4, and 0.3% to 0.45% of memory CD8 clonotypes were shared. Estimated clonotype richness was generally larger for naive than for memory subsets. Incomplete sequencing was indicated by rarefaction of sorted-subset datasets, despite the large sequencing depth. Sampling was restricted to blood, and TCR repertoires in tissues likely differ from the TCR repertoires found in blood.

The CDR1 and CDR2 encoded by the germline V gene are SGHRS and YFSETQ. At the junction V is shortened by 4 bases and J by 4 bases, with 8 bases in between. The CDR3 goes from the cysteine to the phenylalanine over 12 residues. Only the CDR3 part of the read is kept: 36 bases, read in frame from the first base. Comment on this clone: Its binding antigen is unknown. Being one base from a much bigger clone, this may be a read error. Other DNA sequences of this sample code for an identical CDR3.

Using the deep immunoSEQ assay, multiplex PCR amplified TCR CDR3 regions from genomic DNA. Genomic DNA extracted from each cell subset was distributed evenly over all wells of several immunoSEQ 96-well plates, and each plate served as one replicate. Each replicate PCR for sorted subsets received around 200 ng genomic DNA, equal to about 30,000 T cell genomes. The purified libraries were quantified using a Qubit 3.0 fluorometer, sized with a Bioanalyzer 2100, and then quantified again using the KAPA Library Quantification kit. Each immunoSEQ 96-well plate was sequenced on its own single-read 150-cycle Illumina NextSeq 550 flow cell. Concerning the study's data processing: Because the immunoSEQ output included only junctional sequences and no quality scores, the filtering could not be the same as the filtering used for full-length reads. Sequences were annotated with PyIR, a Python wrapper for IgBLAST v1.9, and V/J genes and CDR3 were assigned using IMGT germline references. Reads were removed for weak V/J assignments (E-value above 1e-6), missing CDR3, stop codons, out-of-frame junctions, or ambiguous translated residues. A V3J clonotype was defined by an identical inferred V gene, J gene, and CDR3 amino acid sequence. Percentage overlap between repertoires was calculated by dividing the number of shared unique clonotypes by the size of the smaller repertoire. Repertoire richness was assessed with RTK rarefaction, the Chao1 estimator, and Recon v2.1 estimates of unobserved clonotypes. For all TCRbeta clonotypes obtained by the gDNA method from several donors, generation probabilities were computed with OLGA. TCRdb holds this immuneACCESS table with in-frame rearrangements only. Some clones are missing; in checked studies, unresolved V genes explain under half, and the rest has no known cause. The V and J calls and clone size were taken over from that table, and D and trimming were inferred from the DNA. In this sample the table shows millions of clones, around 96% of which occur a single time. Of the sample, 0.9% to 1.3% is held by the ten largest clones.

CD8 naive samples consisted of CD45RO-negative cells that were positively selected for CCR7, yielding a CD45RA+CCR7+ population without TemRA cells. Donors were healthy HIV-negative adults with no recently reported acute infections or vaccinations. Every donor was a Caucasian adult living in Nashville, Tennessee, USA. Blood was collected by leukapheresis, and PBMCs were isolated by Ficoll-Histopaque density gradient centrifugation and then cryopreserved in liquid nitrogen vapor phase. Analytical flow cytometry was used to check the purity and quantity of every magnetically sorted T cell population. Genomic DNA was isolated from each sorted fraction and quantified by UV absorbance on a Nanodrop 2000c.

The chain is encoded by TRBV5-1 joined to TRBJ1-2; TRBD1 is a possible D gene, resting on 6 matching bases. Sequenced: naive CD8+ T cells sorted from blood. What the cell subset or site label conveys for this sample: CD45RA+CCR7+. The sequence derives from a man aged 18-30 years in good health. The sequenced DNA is TGCGCCAGCAGCCCGGACAGCTATGGCTACACCTTC. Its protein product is CASSPDSYGYTF.